Below are 7 T cell receptor beta chains sequenced from a single sample in a study of T cell responses to AZD1222 COVID-19 vaccine (dated by TCRdb to the early 2020s). The time point label on this specimen signifies: about 28 days (+/-7) after the second vaccine dose. The method behind the library was the immunoSEQ multiplex PCR assay. Entries here come from immuneACCESS through TCRdb and include only in-frame sequences with V and J called. Some clones fail to appear in such tables; in the studies checked, an unresolved V gene covers under half of the shortfall, and the cause of the remainder is unknown. Recorded for this sample are 110,000 or so clones; approximately 90% of them occurred a single time. 5.5% to 7.5% of the sample comes from the top ten. The sequencing used peripheral blood, collected 28 days after the second AZD1222 dose. Source of these receptors: an adult who received the AZD1222 COVID-19 vaccine.

V is TRBV10-3 and J is TRBJ2-5; the D gene is possibly TRBD1 (6 bases). Germline V gene lookup returns CDR1 ENHRY and CDR2 SYGVKD. This CDR3 contains 16 residues. Trimming left V 9 bases short and J 1 base short, with 21 bases between. CDR3 sequence reads: CAINEGPGTPQETQYF. The CDR3 bases are TGTGCCATTAACGAAGGTCCCGGGACACCCCAAGAGACCCAGTACTTC.

The chain links TRBV28 to TRBJ1-4, with 7 bases that match TRBD1. The J segment lost 1 base and the V segment lost 4 bases, leaving 3 bases of the junction unmatched. Germline V gene data show CDR1 as MDHEN and CDR2 as SYDVKM. The CDR3 is 15 residues long. CDR3 bases: TGTGCCAGCAGTTCCTGGACAGGAACTAATGAAAAACTGTTTTTT. Translated, it gives CASSSWTGTNEKLFF. The full variable domain, completed using reference TRBV28 and TRBJ1-4, is DVKVTQSSRYLVKRTGEKVFLECVQDMDHENMFWYRQDPGLGLRLIYFSYDVKMKEKGDIPEGYSVSREKKERFSLILESASTNQTSMYLCASSSWTGTNEKLFFGSGTQLSVL.

The rearrangement joins TRBV19 to TRBJ2-3; the D call may be TRBD1 or TRBD2 (7 bases each). CDR1 is LNHDA, CDR2 SQIVND, per germline (reference sequence). V gave up 1 base and J gave up 6 bases, with 17 bases separating them. The CDR3 runs 16 residues. Here the CDR3 reads CASSIAQGGTLDTQYF. The CDR3 coding sequence is TGTGCCAGTAGTATAGCTCAGGGGGGGACCTTGGATACGCAGTATTTT.

The chain has TRBV6-5 and TRBJ2-5, with a possible D match to TRBD2 (6 bases). CDR1 is MNHEY and CDR2 is SVGAGI in the germline V gene. This CDR3 is 15 amino acids long. The V gene lost 6 bases and the J gene lost 5 bases, with 19 bases spanning the gap. The CDR3 DNA reads TGTGCCAGCAGGAAAATTAGGACGGGAGTGGAGACCCAGTACTTC. It encodes CASRKIRTGVETQYF.

The chain employs TRBV20-1 and TRBJ2-5; D is unclear. V shed 3 bases and J shed 7 bases, with 9 bases lying between them. Germline lookup yields CDR1 DFQATT and CDR2 SNEGSKA (reference sequence). The CDR3 has 11 residues. In DNA form, the CDR3 reads TGCAGTGCTAGGCAGCCCGGGACCCAGTACTTC. Amino acid sequence: CSARQPGTQYF.

The gene calls are TRBV28 and TRBJ1-2; 7 bases match TRBD1. J gave up 0 bases and V 7 bases, and 2 bases lay outside the gene matches. From germline, CDR1 is MDHEN and CDR2 SYDVKM. The CDR3 runs to 13 residues. The DNA of the CDR3 is TGTGCCAGCATTACAGGGGCTAACTATGGCTACACCTTC. As protein: CASITGANYGYTF.

The genes are TRBV2 and TRBJ1-2; TRBD1 matches 10 bases. The CDR3 loop spans 14 amino acids. Trimming at V came to 6 bases and at J to 3 bases, leaving 4 bases not matched to a gene. Per germline, CDR1 SNHLY and CDR2 FYNNEI. As DNA, the CDR3 is TGTGCCAGCAGACCCGGGACAGGGGACTATGGCTACACCTTC. Its translation is CASRPGTGDYGYTF.